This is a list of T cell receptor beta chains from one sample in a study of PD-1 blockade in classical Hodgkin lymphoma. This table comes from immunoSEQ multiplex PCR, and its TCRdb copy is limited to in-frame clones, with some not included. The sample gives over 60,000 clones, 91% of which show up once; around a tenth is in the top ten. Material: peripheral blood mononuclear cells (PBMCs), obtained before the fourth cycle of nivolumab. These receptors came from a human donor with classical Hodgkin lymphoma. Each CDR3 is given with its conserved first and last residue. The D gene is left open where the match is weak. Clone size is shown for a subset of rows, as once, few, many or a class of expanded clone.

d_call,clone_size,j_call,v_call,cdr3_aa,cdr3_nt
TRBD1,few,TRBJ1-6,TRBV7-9,CASSPMSGQISPLHF,TGTGCCAGCAGCCCCATGTCGGGACAGATCTCACCCCTCCACTTT
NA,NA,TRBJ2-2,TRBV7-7,CASSHSITGFLGTGELFF,TGTGCTAGCAGCCATTCAATCACAGGGTTCCTGGGAACCGGGGAGCTGTTTTTT
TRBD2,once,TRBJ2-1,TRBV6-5,CASSLTSGGNNEQFF,TGTGCCAGCAGCCTTACTAGCGGGGGGAACAATGAGCAGTTCTTC
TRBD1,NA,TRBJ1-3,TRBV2,CASSETYRGSGNTIYF,TGTGCCAGCAGTGAAACCTACAGGGGTTCTGGAAACACCATATATTTT
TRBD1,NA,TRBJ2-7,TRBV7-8,CASAQGLGEQYF,TGTGCCAGCGCACAGGGGCTAGGGGAGCAGTACTTC
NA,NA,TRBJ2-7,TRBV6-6,CASLGTYHEQYF,TGTGCCAGCCTAGGGACCTACCACGAGCAGTACTTC
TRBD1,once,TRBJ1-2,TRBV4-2,CASSQEGGQGFYGYTF,TGTGCCAGCAGCCAAGAAGGGGGACAGGGATTCTATGGCTACACCTTC
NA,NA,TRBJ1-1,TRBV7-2,CASRRKGGSTEAFF,TGTGCCAGCAGGCGCAAGGGGGGATCCACTGAAGCTTTCTTT
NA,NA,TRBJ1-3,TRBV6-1,CASSEINGNTIYF,TGTGCCAGCAGTGAAATAAATGGAAACACCATATATTTT
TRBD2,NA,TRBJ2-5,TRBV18,CASSPPSLAGGLETQYF,TGTGCCAGCTCACCACCCAGTCTAGCGGGGGGCCTAGAGACCCAGTACTTC
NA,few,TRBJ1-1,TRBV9,CASSVGGTPNTEAFF,TGTGCCAGCAGCGTTGGGGGGACACCGAACACTGAAGCTTTCTTT
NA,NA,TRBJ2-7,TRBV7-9,CASSETSRGPLSYEQYF,TGTGCCAGCAGCGAAACCTCCCGAGGGCCCCTCTCCTACGAGCAGTACTTC
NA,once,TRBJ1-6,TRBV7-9,CASSVEGADSPLHF,TGTGCCAGCAGCGTCGAGGGCGCGGATTCACCCCTCCACTTT
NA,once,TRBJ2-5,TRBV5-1,CASSRDFQETQYF,TGCGCCAGCAGCCGGGACTTCCAAGAGACCCAGTACTTC
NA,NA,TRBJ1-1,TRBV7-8,CASSPRVVRTEAFF,TGTGCCAGCAGCCCACGGGTGGTTCGTACTGAAGCTTTCTTT
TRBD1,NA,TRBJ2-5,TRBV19,CASSLTGTGTGETQYF,TGTGCCAGTAGTTTAACCGGGACAGGTACGGGGGAGACCCAGTACTTC
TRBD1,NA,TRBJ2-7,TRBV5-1,CASSYSGTGIYEQYF,TGCGCCAGCAGCTACTCCGGGACAGGGATCTACGAGCAGTACTTC
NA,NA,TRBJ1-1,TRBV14,CASSPTGFTEAFF,TGTGCCAGCAGCCCGACAGGCTTCACTGAAGCTTTCTTT
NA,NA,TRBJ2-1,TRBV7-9,CASSSGDEQFF,TGTGCCAGCAGCTCCGGAGATGAGCAGTTCTTC
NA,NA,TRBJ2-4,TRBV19,CASSPGASNIQYF,TGTGCCAGTAGTCCCGGGGCTTCAAACATTCAGTACTTC
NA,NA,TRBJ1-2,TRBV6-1,CASSATTRGYTF,TGTGCCAGCAGTGCTACTACAAGGGGCTACACCTTC
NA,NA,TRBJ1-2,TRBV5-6,CASSHEVGATYVGGYTF,TGTGCCAGCAGCCATGAAGTGGGGGCGACCTATGTCGGTGGCTACACCTTC
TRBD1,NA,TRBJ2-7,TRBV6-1,CASSEPGQSYEQYF,TGTGCCAGCAGTGAACCGGGACAGAGCTACGAGCAGTACTTC
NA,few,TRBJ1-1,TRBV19,CASKFGANTEAFF,TGTGCCAGTAAATTCGGTGCGAACACTGAAGCTTTCTTT
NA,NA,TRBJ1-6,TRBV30,CAWSTGPVSSYNSPLHF,TGTGCCTGGAGTACCGGGCCGGTCAGCTCCTATAATTCACCCCTCCACTTT
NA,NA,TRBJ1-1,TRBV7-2,CASSLGWLNTEAFF,TGTGCCAGCAGCTTAGGTTGGTTAAACACTGAAGCTTTCTTT
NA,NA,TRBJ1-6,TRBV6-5,CASSDRENNSPLHF,TGTGCCAGCAGCGACCGGGAAAATAATTCACCCCTCCACTTT
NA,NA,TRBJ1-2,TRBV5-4,CASSPIRGGGDGYTF,TGTGCCAGCAGCCCGATACGTGGAGGGGGGGATGGCTACACCTTC
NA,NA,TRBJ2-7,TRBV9,CASSEWDTPYEQYF,TGTGCCAGCAGCGAGTGGGACACCCCATACGAGCAGTACTTC
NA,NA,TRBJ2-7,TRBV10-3,CAVGPHSYEQYF,TGTGCCGTGGGCCCTCACTCCTACGAGCAGTACTTC
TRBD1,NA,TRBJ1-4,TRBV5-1,CATAWDRGEKLFF,TGCGCCACCGCGTGGGACAGGGGGGAAAAACTGTTTTTT
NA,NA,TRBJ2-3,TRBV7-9,CASSLFQQYTDTQYF,TGTGCCAGCAGCTTATTTCAGCAGTACACAGATACGCAGTATTTT
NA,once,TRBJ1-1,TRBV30,CAWSLDTEAFF,TGTGCCTGGAGTCTTGACACTGAAGCTTTCTTT
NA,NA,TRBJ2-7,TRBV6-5,CASSIGVEQYF,TGTGCCAGCAGTATAGGGGTCGAGCAGTACTTC
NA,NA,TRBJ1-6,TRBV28,CASSSSIPLHF,TGTGCCAGCAGTTCATCAATCCCCCTCCACTTT
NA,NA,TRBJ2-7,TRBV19,CASSLHGGNEQYF,TGTGCCAGTAGCCTCCACGGAGGGAACGAGCAGTACTTC
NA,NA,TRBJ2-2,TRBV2,CASSVWDTGELFF,TGTGCCAGCAGTGTATGGGACACCGGGGAGCTGTTTTTT